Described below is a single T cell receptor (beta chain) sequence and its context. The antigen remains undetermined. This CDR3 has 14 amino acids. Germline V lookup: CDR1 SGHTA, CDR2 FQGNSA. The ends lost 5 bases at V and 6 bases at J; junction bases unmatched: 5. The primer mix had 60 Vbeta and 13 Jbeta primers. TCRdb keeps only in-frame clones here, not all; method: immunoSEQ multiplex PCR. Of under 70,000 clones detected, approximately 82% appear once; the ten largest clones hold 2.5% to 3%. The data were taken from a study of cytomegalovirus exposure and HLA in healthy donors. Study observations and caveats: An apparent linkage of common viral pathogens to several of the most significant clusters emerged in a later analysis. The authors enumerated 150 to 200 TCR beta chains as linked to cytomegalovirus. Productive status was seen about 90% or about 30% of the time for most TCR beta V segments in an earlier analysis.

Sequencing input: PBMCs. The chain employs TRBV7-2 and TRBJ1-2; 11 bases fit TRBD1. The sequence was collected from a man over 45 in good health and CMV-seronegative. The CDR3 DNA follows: TGTGCCAGCAGCCCAGGACAGGGGGCGCATGGCTACACCTTC. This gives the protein CASSPGQGAHGYTF.